These T cell receptor beta chains were read from a single sample in a study of blood T cell repertoires in COVID-19. Libraries were prepared by immunoSEQ multiplex PCR; TCRdb keeps only in-frame clonotypes and omits some of them. The sample holds 250,000 to 300,000 clones; approximately 86% are singletons and the top ten take about 2%. Input material: peripheral blood. These receptors came from a man younger than 45 with active or convalescent COVID-19. The conserved cysteine and the conserved F or W are not part of the CDR3 here. Expanded clones get a size class; other rows say once, few or many, or leave the size out.

cdr3_length | j_call | clone_size | v_call | cdr3_aa
17 | TRBJ2-1 | - | TRBV2 | ASSPAPGQGALQDNEQF
14 | TRBJ2-5 | few | TRBV2 | ASSPNNLQGQETQY
9 | TRBJ2-3 | - | TRBV30 | AWEGADTQY
12 | TRBJ1-1 | - | TRBV6-5 | ASTPPGFNTEAF
10 | TRBJ2-3 | - | TRBV2 | ASIAPTDTQY
16 | TRBJ2-1 | - | TRBV7-2 | ASSLAIGGGAFRNEQF
10 | TRBJ2-7 | - | TRBV5-1 | ASSQDRYEQY
13 | TRBJ1-5 | - | TRBV7-8 | ASSWTGYSNQPQH
13 | TRBJ2-3 | - | TRBV5-4 | ASSPVTTLTDTQY
10 | TRBJ1-2 | - | TRBV29-1 | SVRGQPHGYT
15 | TRBJ1-6 | - | TRBV5-4 | ASSLVLPDRGNSPLH
11 | TRBJ2-2 | - | TRBV4-3 | ASRSGDDGELF
13 | TRBJ2-4 | - | TRBV10-2 | ASRVAGTAKNIQY
12 | TRBJ1-1 | - | TRBV6-5 | ASSYVRSNTEAF
14 | TRBJ1-1 | - | TRBV5-6 | ASSLGPGGLETEAF
13 | TRBJ1-5 | - | TRBV2 | ASSEAQGYDQPQH
15 | TRBJ1-3 | - | TRBV5-8 | ASRRDPGGLSGNTIY
11 | TRBJ1-2 | - | TRBV29-1 | SVYQGDNYGYT
11 | TRBJ1-1 | - | TRBV7-2 | ASSPRRSSEAF
13 | TRBJ1-1 | - | TRBV7-6 | ASSLGDRGSTEAF
13 | TRBJ2-7 | - | TRBV7-2 | ASSLVAGGSHEQY
15 | TRBJ1-3 | - | TRBV5-1 | ASSLGRTGFLRNTIY
13 | TRBJ2-7 | - | TRBV6-5 | ASHRRGASSYEQY
13 | TRBJ2-7 | - | TRBV11-2 | ASSEGTHPTYEQY
13 | TRBJ1-1 | - | TRBV4-2 | ASSQVAGSNTEAF
13 | TRBJ2-3 | - | TRBV19 | ASSGGGGSTDTQY
11 | TRBJ2-7 | - | TRBV7-9 | ASSLVNGYEQY
13 | TRBJ2-7 | - | TRBV25-1 | ASSDRDRKPYEQY
14 | TRBJ2-2 | - | TRBV7-2 | ASSLVSGGYNGELF
12 | TRBJ1-4 | - | TRBV19 | ASSPRGKNEKLF
13 | TRBJ2-1 | - | TRBV4-3 | ASSHARTVSRLQF
14 | TRBJ1-3 | - | TRBV6-5 | ASSYSRGLAGNTIY
13 | TRBJ2-5 | - | TRBV27 | ASSITGGAWETQY
16 | TRBJ2-6 | - | TRBV12-5 | ASGLGTGGISGANVLT
12 | TRBJ2-7 | - | TRBV19 | ASSIGTGEYEQY
16 | TRBJ2-1 | - | TRBV2 | ASSEQFRLAGEGNEQF
12 | TRBJ2-7 | - | TRBV6-5 | ASSTGDSSYEQY
11 | TRBJ2-7 | - | TRBV5-1 | ASRGAGAYEQY
13 | TRBJ1-5 | - | TRBV6-5 | ASTLGGPSNQPQH
12 | TRBJ2-5 | - | TRBV11-2 | ASSFRDREETQY
13 | TRBJ1-4 | few | TRBV6-6 | ASSRPGTGGEKLF
13 | TRBJ1-5 | - | TRBV30 | AWSVPGASNQPQH
15 | TRBJ1-2 | - | TRBV4-1 | ASSPGDSGVFSSGYT
13 | TRBJ1-1 | - | TRBV7-2 | ASSPEGTMNTEAF
14 | TRBJ2-7 | - | TRBV27 | ASSPSLGGAAYEQY
12 | TRBJ1-3 | - | TRBV5-4 | ASSLQGAGNTIY
13 | TRBJ2-2 | once | TRBV15 | ATSRDRDFTGELF
11 | TRBJ1-1 | - | TRBV29-1 | SARLGGITEAF
12 | TRBJ1-1 | - | TRBV27 | ASSWGTVNTEAF
11 | TRBJ1-2 | - | TRBV30 | AWMGGRGYGYT
13 | TRBJ2-7 | - | TRBV14 | ASSPPGLANYEQY
16 | TRBJ2-3 | - | TRBV9 | ASSGRLAGGLVTDTQY
13 | TRBJ2-1 | - | TRBV5-1 | ATQNRGGSDNEQF
12 | TRBJ2-5 | - | TRBV3-1/TRBV3-2 | ASSPWGGEETQY
12 | TRBJ1-4 | once | TRBV7-8 | ASSKGGSNEKLF